The clone carrying this TCR beta chain has more than one count but fewer than ten. Its specificity is not known. The V gene lost 2 bases and the J gene lost 4 bases, with 9 bases spanning the gap. The germline V gene encodes CDR1 LGHDT and CDR2 YNNKEL (reference sequence). The CDR3 is 13 amino acids. The table came from immunoSEQ multiplex PCR; TCRdb's copy has only in-frame clones and leaves some out. Found here are some 14,000 clones, around 74% of them singletons; the top ten hold about a quarter. The data were taken from a study of CD4 T cells in relation to SARS-CoV-2 and coronaviruses. At the level of the study: The negative reference was HIV-1 Nef peptide pool or peptide-free culture.

CD4+ T cells from unexposed donors were obtained before the COVID-19 pandemic (2011-2018). CD4+ T cells were isolated from the cells after around eleven days of culture. Each well had approximately 2.2 million PBMCs in approximately 5% human AB serum with IL-2. The receptor comes from a human donor in good health. Sequenced material: CD4+ T cells from PBMCs, cultured in vitro. The chain carries TRBV3-1 (or the pseudogene TRBV3-2) and TRBJ2-7; maybe TRBD2 (5 bases). The CDR3 nucleotides read TGTGCCAGCAGCCAAAGCGAGGGTTACGAGCAGTACTTC. Translating gives CASSQSEGYEQYF.